This passage covers 9 T cell receptor beta chains from one sample sequenced in a study of T cell changes during pregnancy in multiple sclerosis. Assay: immunoSEQ multiplex PCR; the TCRdb copy retains only in-frame clones and omits some. Of 75,000 to 95,000 clones listed, approximately 90% are singletons. The sample here was peripheral blood, taken in the first trimester of pregnancy. These receptors were obtained from a female donor in good health, enrolled as a control in a pregnancy study.

Here the CDR3 reads CASSFIFDRGINSPLHF. The CDR3 nucleotides read TGTGCCAGCAGCTTTATTTTCGACAGGGGCATCAACTCACCCCTCCACTTT. The genes are TRBV7-2 and TRBJ1-6; 8 nucleotides match TRBD1. Trimming took 3 bases from V and 10 from J; bases not matched to a gene: 14. Germline values: CDR1 SGHTA, CDR2 FQGNSA. CDR3 length: 17 amino acids. Variable domain in full (rest from reference TRBV7-2 and TRBJ1-6): GAGVSQSPSNKVTEKGKDVELRCDPISGHTALYWYRQSLGQGLEFLIYFQGNSAPDKSGLPSDRFSAERTGGSVSTLTIQRTQQEDSAVYLCASSFIFDRGINSPLHFGNGTRLTVT.

A single count supports this clone. The chain has TRBV19 and TRBJ1-3; TRBD1 aligns across 8 bases. V lost 6 bases, J lost 2 bases, and 6 bases stayed unmatched. There are 15 residues in the CDR3. Germline V CDR1 and CDR2: LNHDA, SQIVND (reference sequence). This CDR3 is CASRRQGSAGNTIYF. In nucleotides, the CDR3 is TGTGCCAGTAGACGACAGGGGTCGGCTGGAAACACCATATATTTT.

J is TRBJ1-1 and V is TRBV6-5, with a tentative D call TRBD1 (5 bases). This CDR3 contains 14 residues. V lost 6 bases, J lost 4 bases, and 15 bases lay in between. The germline gives CDR1 MNHEY, CDR2 SVGAGI. DNA of the CDR3: TGTGCCAGCAGGTCGACAGCCTCGACCACTGAAGCTTTCTTT. Translation: CASRSTASTTEAFF.

This clone has only a few counts. The gene calls are TRBV19 and TRBJ2-7; D is possibly TRBD2 (5 bases). In germline, CDR1 is LNHDA, CDR2 SQIVND (reference sequence). This CDR3 has 14 amino acids. Deletions cut 3 bases from V and 5 bases from J, with 14 bases between. The CDR3 region has the DNA TGTGCCAGTAGTATCACGGGAACCAACAACGAGCAGTACTTC. Translation: CASSITGTNNEQYF.

The gene calls are TRBV19 and TRBJ1-2; a weak D match, TRBD1 (6 bases). V lost 6 bases and J lost 11, with 16 bases in between. The CDR3 extends over 12 amino acids. Germline assignment: CDR1 LNHDA and CDR2 SQIVND (reference sequence). The CDR3 loop is CASRMDSLVYTF. The CDR3 DNA reads as TGTGCCAGTAGGATGGACAGCCTAGTTTACACCTTC.

The chain combines TRBV2 with TRBJ1-1, with D hard to call. Trimming took 7 bases from V and 0 from J, leaving 6 bases between them. Germline V gene sequence: CDR1 SNHLY, CDR2 FYNNEI. The CDR3 length is 12 residues. CDR3: CASTEVNTEAFF. The CDR3 DNA is TGTGCCAGCACAGAGGTGAACACTGAAGCTTTCTTT.

The chain employs TRBV4-1 and TRBJ1-2; 10 nucleotides agree with TRBD1. The CDR3 is 18 amino acids. The junction had 11 bases not matched to a gene; V was cut back by 4 bases and J by 0 bases. Germline CDR1 reads MGHRA; CDR2 reads YSYEKL. This CDR3 reads CASSPRDRGKASNYGYTF. CDR3 nucleotide sequence: TGCGCCAGCAGCCCTCGGGACAGGGGAAAAGCCTCTAACTATGGCTACACCTTC.

This clone appeared a single time. V gene TRBV6-5 combines with J gene TRBJ2-1, with 7 bases that match TRBD1. This CDR3 has 14 amino acids. CDR1 is MNHEY and CDR2 is SVGAGI in the germline V gene. The ends lost 2 bases at V and 14 bases at J; junction bases unmatched: 12. The CDR3 DNA is TGTGCCAGCAGTTACGAACCACCCCGGGACAGCGAGTTCTTC. Translating gives CASSYEPPRDSEFF.

The chain employs TRBV6-5 and TRBJ2-2; 7 bases align to TRBD1. This CDR3 has 14 residues. Trimming took 7 bases from V and 4 from J; bases not matched to a gene: 6. Germline V gene sequence: CDR1 MNHEY, CDR2 SVGAGI. The CDR3 DNA reads TGTGCCAGCACGGGCGACAGGGCCACCGGGGAGCTGTTTTTT. Translating gives CASTGDRATGELFF.